A single sample gave rise to the 13 T cell receptor beta chains below, sequenced in a study of T-cell reconstitution after alpha-beta-depleted transplantation in children. Researchers prepared the TCRbeta library using unique molecular identifiers, the study reports. MiXCR, applied by TCRdb to the PCR reads, yields one record per CDR3 protein. The sample consists of some 390,000 distinct CDR3 sequences, approximately 20% of them appearing once. Source: PBMCs from the stem cell graft donor, taken from the stem cell graft. The source of these receptors is a human donor who donated a stem cell graft to a child with acute myeloid leukemia.

This clonotype appeared a few times. This chain connects TRBV7-2 to TRBJ2-1; D gene uncertain. This CDR3 region has 14 residues. The V gene lost 1 base and the J gene lost 5 bases, with 9 bases spanning the gap. Germline V CDR1 and CDR2: SGHTA, FQGNSA. The CDR3 loop reads CASSLVVEDNEQFF. In DNA form, the CDR3 reads TGTGCCAGCAGCTTAGTTGTAGAAGACAATGAGCAGTTCTTC.

The table lists this clonotype with a few counts. The V and J genes are TRBV12-3 or TRBV12-4 and TRBJ1-6; D unclear. Trimming pared 4 bases from V and 9 bases from J, leaving 7 bases between. This CDR3 has 12 residues. CDR3 loop: CASSSLGSPLHF. The CDR3 nucleotides are TGTGCCAGCAGTTCATTAGGTTCACCCCTCCACTTT.

Only a few counts were recorded for this clonotype. The chain carries TRBV20-1 and TRBJ2-3; 8 bases line up with TRBD2. The CDR3 totals 16 residues. Germline V gene sequence: CDR1 DFQATT, CDR2 SNEGSKA (reference sequence). V shed 3 bases, J shed 1 base, and the junction held 9 bases outside the gene matches. DNA of the CDR3: TGCAGTGCTAGCGGGAGGGTCGGCTCCCGCACAGATACGCAGTATTTT. Amino acids: CSASGRVGSRTDTQYF.

The rearrangement joins TRBV20-1 to TRBJ2-7, with D perhaps TRBD2 (5 bases). The CDR3 contains 12 residues. Trimming took off 3 bases at V and 5 bases at J, with 11 bases between the two ends. The germline V gene has CDR1 DFQATT and CDR2 SNEGSKA (reference sequence). DNA for the CDR3: TGCAGTGCTAGGGGCGGGTGGGACGAGCAGTACTTC. Translation gives CSARGGWDEQYF.

This clonotype was picked up a small number of times. The chain combines TRBV20-1 with TRBJ2-5; D unresolved. Germline values: CDR1 DFQATT, CDR2 SNEGSKA (reference sequence). This CDR3 is built from 13 residues. The germline V and J ends were trimmed by 0 bases and 7 bases, with 12 bases remaining between them. The chain's CDR3 is CSARDGSGGTQYF. The CDR3 DNA reads TGCAGTGCTAGAGATGGCTCCGGCGGGACCCAGTACTTC.

This clonotype was counted a few times. This chain uses TRBV15 with TRBJ2-3, with TRBD2 as a possible D gene (6 bases). V lost 8 bases and J 1 base, leaving 13 bases between the germline ends. This CDR3 is 14 amino acids long. Germline V gives CDR1 LNHNV, CDR2 YYDKDF (reference sequence). The CDR3 here is CATSRGGGTDTQYF. The CDR3 coding sequence is TGTGCCACCTCGCGGGGCGGAGGCACAGATACGCAGTATTTT. The variable domain in full, completed from reference TRBV15 and TRBJ2-3, reads DAMVIQNPRYQVTQFGKPVTLSCSQTLNHNVMYWYQQKSSQAPKLLFHYYDKDFNNEADTPDNFQSRRPNTSFCFLDIRSPGLGDTAMYLCATSRGGGTDTQYFGPGTRLTVL.

At least ten counts were recorded for this clonotype. The V and J genes are TRBV12-3 or TRBV12-4 and TRBJ2-5; D tentatively fits TRBD1 or TRBD2 (6 bases each). Trimming stripped 2 bases from V and 1 base from J, with 11 bases between. This CDR3 comprises 15 residues. The CDR3 nucleotides are TGTGCCAGCAGTTTAAAGGGGGACTTCCAAGAGACCCAGTACTTC. Its protein is CASSLKGDFQETQYF.

The chain combines TRBV20-1 with TRBJ2-3, with 12 bases lining up with TRBD2. The germline gives CDR1 DFQATT, CDR2 SNEGSKA (reference sequence). CDR3 size: 17 residues. The V and J ends lost 5 bases and 2 bases, in that order; junction bases with no gene match: 11. The CDR3 nucleotides read TGCAGTGCTCCATTGGGACTAGCGGGTGGGGCCACAGATACGCAGTATTTT. It encodes CSAPLGLAGGATDTQYF.

V usage is TRBV28 and J usage is TRBJ2-7; 10 nucleotides agree with TRBD1. V shed 5 bases and J 4 bases; nucleotides not matched to a gene: 8. The CDR3 is 15 residues long. Germline CDR1 reads MDHEN; CDR2 reads SYDVKM. The chain's CDR3 is CASSTMTGGRYEQYF. In DNA, the CDR3 is TGTGCCAGCAGTACCATGACAGGGGGCAGGTACGAGCAGTACTTC.

J is TRBJ2-4 and V is TRBV9; D might be TRBD2 (5 bases). This CDR3 spans 14 amino acids. The germline V gene has CDR1 SGDLS and CDR2 YYNGEE. Trimming took 0 bases from V and 2 from J, leaving 6 bases between them. The CDR3 DNA follows: TGTGCCAGCAGCGTAGGAGGGACCAAAAACATTCAGTACTTC. It translates to CASSVGGTKNIQYF.

This sequence joins TRBV7-3 and TRBJ2-7; TRBD2 matches at 13 bases. Losses at the gene ends were 5 bases for V and 7 bases for J; bases not matched to a gene: 8. The CDR3 consists of 15 residues. In germline, CDR1 is SGHTA, CDR2 FQGTGA. This CDR3 is CASSPGTSGTGEQYF. The CDR3 nucleotides read TGTGCCAGCAGCCCGGGGACTAGCGGGACGGGAGAGCAGTACTTC.

This clonotype was picked up many times. The CDR3, as DNA: TGCAGTGCGGCCAAGACAGGGAAAAGCTACGAGCAGTACTTC. This translates into CSAAKTGKSYEQYF. The rearrangement joins TRBV20-1 to TRBJ2-7; TRBD1 agrees at 7 bases. The V and J ends lost 6 bases and 3 bases, in that order; junction bases with no gene match: 11. Germline V gives CDR1 DFQATT, CDR2 SNEGSKA (reference sequence). The CDR3 is 14 residues long.

The rearrangement uses TRBV7-9 and TRBJ2-1, with 10 bases aligning to TRBD2. The J segment lost 1 base and the V segment lost 11 bases, leaving 5 bases of the junction unmatched. This CDR3 region has 14 residues. Germline V gives CDR1 SEHNR, CDR2 FQNEAQ (reference sequence). In DNA, the CDR3 is TGTGCCGGGAGAGCGGGAGGGTCCTACAATGAGCAGTTCTTC. Amino acid sequence: CAGRAGGSYNEQFF.